This TCR beta chain was observed in a study of blood T cell repertoires in COVID-19. As for the study in general: Donors in the United States, Italy and Spain gave samples during acute or convalescent COVID-19. From T cells, B-cell-depleted T cells, or PBMCs came the material, which was cDNA or gDNA.

In germline, CDR1 is SGHTA, CDR2 FQGNSA. V was shortened by 5 bases and J by 3 bases, with 14 bases between the two germline ends. The CDR3 spans 14 residues. Authors' data handling: It was from reference gene primer amplification that nucleated cell counts were estimated. The data were produced by immunoSEQ multiplex PCR, yet TCRdb's version contains in-frame clones alone and is incomplete. That table is the source of V, J and clone size, and D and trimming were worked out from the DNA. The sample lists around 130,000 clones, around 89% occurring once. This TCR was sampled from a man aged 65 to 79 with active COVID-19. Sequencing was done on a sample of peripheral blood. The V gene is TRBV7-2, the J gene TRBJ2-7; TRBD2 might be the D (6 bases). As DNA, the CDR3 is TGTGCCAGCAGCCCTCGGGGTAGCGGCTACGAGCAGTACTTC. Translation gives CASSPRGSGYEQYF.